This record concerns one T cell receptor beta chain sequence. The antigen is undetermined. This CDR3 is built from 16 residues. The germline V gene has CDR1 SGDLS and CDR2 YYNGEE. J was trimmed by 2 bases and V by 2 bases; bases with no gene match: 8. Around 100,000 TCR templates per sample were sequenced. Measured with immunoSEQ multiplex PCR; TCRdb has only the in-frame clones, and not every one. Of about 100,000 clones listed, roughly 94% were seen once; the top ten hold around 1.4%. This sample is drawn from a study of siplizumab effects on memory and regulatory T cells. Study conclusions and caveats: Siplizumab significantly reduced alloreactive sequences traceable to unstimulated CD4+ memory cells. Memory cells seemed less diverse than naive T cells, which seemed major alloresponse contributors. The Treg-derived share of mappable alloreactive CD4+ clones averaged roughly 70% with siplizumab and 26.9% in controls.

The origin of this receptor is a human donor in good health. Sequencing input: non-Treg CD4+ T cells sorted from blood. The V call is TRBV9, the J call TRBJ2-3; 7 nucleotides align to TRBD2. The CDR3: CASSVYREGYTDTQYF. In DNA form, the CDR3 reads TGTGCCAGCAGCGTTTATAGGGAGGGTTACACAGATACGCAGTATTTT.